The T cell receptor (beta chain) described here comes from a study of CD8+ T cells in alopecia areata. Extracted RNA was reverse transcribed into cDNA, the sequencing template. TCRdb keeps only in-frame clones here, not all; method: immunoSEQ multiplex PCR. The table has some 170,000 clones, roughly 59% seen once; the top ten hold over 1.5%. The V end lost 5 bases, the J end lost 7 bases, and 14 bases lay between the germline ends. Germline CDR1 reads MNHNS; CDR2 reads SASEGT. This CDR3 is built from 13 residues. This TCR derives from a human donor with alopecia areata. The specimen comprised CD4+ T cells sorted from blood, sampled at week 0. The gene calls are TRBV6-1 and TRBJ1-1, with a possible D match to TRBD1 (5 bases). This CDR3 is CASSFLGGNEAFF. CDR3 DNA: TGTGCCAGCAGTTTCCTCGGGGGGAATGAAGCTTTCTTT.